Below are 18 T cell receptor beta chains sequenced from a single sample in a study of blood T cells in healthy people across ages. The use of a sample-barcoded 5' primer and a J-beta primer mix characterized a second PCR of roughly 6 to 11 cycles. TCRdb re-called the 5' RACE reads through MiXCR, storing one row per CDR3 protein. Counted here are 550,000 to 800,000 distinct CDR3 sequences, around 20% occurring once; the ten biggest clones make up roughly 3.7%. The specimen sequenced was blood. The receptors here all came from a man between 65 and 80 years old in good health.

Ten or more counts support this clonotype. This chain uses TRBV27 with TRBJ2-1, with unresolved D. V was shortened by 8 bases and J by 7 bases, with 15 bases between the two germline ends. This CDR3 contains 13 residues. Germline values: CDR1 MNHEY, CDR2 SMNVEV (reference sequence). DNA for the CDR3: TGTGCCAGCTCTACCCCCCCGGATAATGAGCAGTTCTTC. The encoded protein is CASSTPPDNEQFF.

The chain is built from TRBV29-1 and TRBJ2-1; D not certain. Germline V gene lookup returns CDR1 SQVTM and CDR2 ANQGSEA. V lost 1 base and J lost 4, with 11 bases in between. CDR3 length equals 14 residues. DNA for the CDR3: TGCAGCGTTGAAGGATTAAGGCAATACAATGAGCAGTTCTTC. It codes for CSVEGLRQYNEQFF.

The V and J genes are TRBV2 and TRBJ2-3, with 8 positions matching TRBD2. The CDR3 has 11 amino acids. Germline V gene lookup returns CDR1 SNHLY and CDR2 FYNNEI. Losses at the gene ends were 7 bases for V and 8 bases for J; bases not matched to a gene: 2. CDR3 bases: TGTGCCAGCATAGGGACTAGTACGCAGTATTTT. This sequence encodes CASIGTSTQYF.

This clonotype occurred a few times. CDR3 nucleotide sequence: TGTGCCAGCAGCTCTAGACAGGACTCCTACGAGCAGTACTTC. Amino acid sequence: CASSSRQDSYEQYF. V and J are TRBV6-6 and TRBJ2-7, with D perhaps matching TRBD1 (6 bases). V lost 6 bases to trimming and J lost 0 bases, with 12 bases between them. The CDR3 sequence is 14 residues long. Germline values: CDR1 MNHNY, CDR2 SVGAGI (reference sequence).

V usage is TRBV20-1 and J usage is TRBJ2-5; 12 nucleotides agree with TRBD2. With 6 bases clipped from V and 0 bases from J, the junction kept 8 bases outside the gene matches. Looked up from germline, CDR1 is DFQATT and CDR2 is SNEGSKA (reference sequence). This CDR3 has 16 amino acids. The CDR3 reads CSATGTSGLYQETQYF. The CDR3 DNA reads TGCAGTGCCACCGGGACTAGCGGGTTGTACCAAGAGACCCAGTACTTC.

The chain has TRBV7-9 and TRBJ2-3; 9 nucleotides line up with TRBD2. Germline V gene data show CDR1 as SEHNR and CDR2 as FQNEAQ (reference sequence). V shed 2 bases, J shed 5 bases, and the junction held 11 bases outside the gene matches. The length of the CDR3 is 17 residues. Written as DNA, the CDR3 is TGTGCCAGCAGCTTACATAAGGCTAGCGGGACTATAGATACGCAGTATTTT. This codes for CASSLHKASGTIDTQYF.

The chain is built from TRBV7-3 and TRBJ2-2; tentative D call: TRBD1 (5 bases). V dropped 0 bases and J dropped 4 bases, with 9 bases sitting between them. CDR1 is SGHTA, CDR2 FQGTGA, per germline. The CDR3 has 15 residues. The CDR3 sequence is CASSLTFGATGELFF. The CDR3 DNA follows: TGTGCCAGCAGCTTAACTTTTGGGGCCACCGGGGAGCTGTTTTTT.

The V call is TRBV6-4, the J call TRBJ2-7; tentative D call: TRBD2 (5 bases). V lost 1 base and J lost 6, with 10 bases in between. Germline V gene lookup returns CDR1 MRHNA and CDR2 SNTAGT. The CDR3 spans 13 residues. CDR3: CASSDYPEGEQYF. In nucleotides, the CDR3 is TGTGCCAGCAGTGACTACCCCGAGGGCGAGCAGTACTTC.

A few counts support this clonotype. The chain is built from TRBV5-1 and TRBJ2-1; D call uncertain. Looked up from germline, CDR1 is SGHRS and CDR2 is YFSETQ. V was cut by 0 bases and J by 5 bases, with 15 bases left in between. The CDR3 is 16 amino acids. The CDR3 DNA reads TGCGCCAGCAGCTTGGCCATAACTAAGGTAGACAATGAGCAGTTCTTC. This translates into CASSLAITKVDNEQFF. Full variable domain (remainder filled in from reference TRBV5-1 and TRBJ2-1): KAGVTQTPRYLIKTRGQQVTLSCSPISGHRSVSWYQQTPGQGLQFLFEYFSETQRNKGNFPGRFSGRQFSNSRSEMNVSTLELGDSALYLCASSLAITKVDNEQFFGPGTRLTVL.

Comments on this clonotype: The junction does not match germline at one end; this may be a read error. The rearrangement uses TRBV14 and TRBJ2-1; weak D call: TRBD2 (5 bases). The CDR3 runs to 15 residues. Germline V gives CDR1 SGHDN, CDR2 FVKESK. Here the CDR3 reads CASSQEALAYNEQFF. CDR3 coding DNA: TGTGCCAGTAGCCAAGAAGCTCTAGCTTACAATGAGCAGTTCTTC.

J is TRBJ2-5 and V is TRBV11-2, with D uncertain. This CDR3 spans 14 amino acids. Germline CDR1 is SGHAT and CDR2 is FQNNGV. V was trimmed by 3 bases and J by 1 base, leaving 9 bases between them. CDR3 in amino acids: CASSLYLGQETQYF. The CDR3, as DNA: TGTGCCAGCAGCTTGTATCTGGGCCAAGAGACCCAGTACTTC.

Only a few counts were recorded for this clonotype. This chain connects TRBV30 to TRBJ1-2; 9 bases match TRBD1. CDR1 GTSNPN and CDR2 SVGIG come from the germline V gene (reference sequence). The CDR3 runs to 15 residues. V was clipped by 7 bases and J by 5 bases; unmatched bases: 14. The CDR3 loop is CALGTGKGAGYGYTF. The CDR3 DNA reads as TGTGCCTTAGGGACAGGGAAAGGGGCTGGATATGGCTACACCTTC.

This clonotype was found a few times. The chain is built from TRBV5-1 and TRBJ1-3; D uncertain. CDR1 is SGHRS, CDR2 YFSETQ, per germline. CDR3 size: 15 residues. Trimming cost V 4 bases and J 0 bases, with 11 bases left between them. The CDR3 spells CASSADGSSGNTIYF. The CDR3 DNA follows: TGCGCCAGCAGCGCGGACGGCAGCTCTGGAAACACCATATATTTT.

The chain employs TRBV6-1 and TRBJ2-5; possibly TRBD1 for D (6 bases). CDR1 is MNHNS and CDR2 is SASEGT in the germline V gene. The V gene lost 5 bases and the J gene lost 5 bases, with 15 bases spanning the gap. This CDR3 has 14 residues. The CDR3 protein is CASSRRQDLETQYF. The CDR3 DNA follows: TGTGCCAGCAGTAGACGACAGGACCTCGAGACCCAGTACTTC.

The CDR3 sequence: CASSLSFQGAYEQYF. The CDR3 nucleotides are TGTGCCAGCAGTTTATCGTTTCAGGGGGCTTACGAGCAGTACTTC. This chain joins TRBV27 and TRBJ2-5; 8 bases are shared with TRBD1. The DNA end lines up better with TRBJ2-7; the J call may be wrong. The CDR3 runs to 15 residues. Germline V gene lookup returns CDR1 MNHEY and CDR2 SMNVEV (reference sequence).

This clonotype was counted a few times. This chain links TRBV7-9 with TRBJ2-7; D ambiguous. Germline V gene lookup returns CDR1 SEHNR and CDR2 FQNEAQ (reference sequence). The CDR3 is 12 amino acids. V was clipped by 5 bases and J by 2 bases, with 7 bases between them. CDR3 amino acids: CASSVRPYEQYF. DNA of the CDR3: TGTGCCAGCAGCGTTAGACCCTACGAGCAGTACTTC.

V is TRBV12-3 or TRBV12-4 and J is TRBJ1-1; D gene ambiguous. V was clipped by 7 bases and J by 0 bases, with 15 bases between them. The CDR3 runs 15 residues. For the CDR3, the DNA is TGTGCCAGCACCCGGAGGGCAGACCTGAACACTGAAGCTTTCTTT. Residues: CASTRRADLNTEAFF.

The J gene is TRBJ2-1, the V gene TRBV20-1; D may be TRBD2 (6 bases). CDR1 and CDR2 from the germline V gene are DFQATT and SNEGSKA (reference sequence). V was shortened by 1 base and J by 2 bases, with 9 bases between the two germline ends. The CDR3 contains 14 residues. CDR3 coding DNA: TGCAGTGCTAGAGTCGGCGGGACCTACAATGAGCAGTTCTTC. It translates to CSARVGGTYNEQFF.